A single T cell receptor beta chain is shown here with its context. The target antigen is unknown. The sample belongs to a study of monozygotic twins with inflammatory bowel disease. Broader study findings: A reduction in TCRbeta diversity (inverse Simpson) was seen in IBD patients relative to healthy co-twins.

The CDR3 is made up of 15 amino acids. CDR1 and CDR2 (germline): DFQATT, SNEGSKA (reference sequence). Total RNA, at 3500 ng, went into every TCR library. Each sample's cDNA came from eight separate reactions. One entry per CDR3 protein, without DNA, is what TCRdb gives after re-calling the 5' RACE reads. This table holds approximately 400,000 distinct CDR3 sequences. The V and J genes are TRBV20-1 and TRBJ2-2. The sequenced sample consisted of blood. This TCR came from a human donor with ulcerative colitis or Crohn's disease, or a healthy co-twin of an affected twin (not recorded which). The CDR3 sequence is CSASSQGVTTGELFF.